A selection of T cell receptor beta chains follows, all from one sample in a study of T cell responses to AZD1222 COVID-19 vaccine. TCRdb's copy holds only in-frame clones and misses some; the assay was immunoSEQ multiplex PCR. The sample lists around 140,000 clones; roughly 90% were seen once. This sample comprised peripheral blood, obtained on day 0 of AZD1222 vaccination. These TCRs come from an adult in good health. Each CDR3 is given with its conserved first and last residue. A D gene is named only where the DNA matches it firmly. Clone size is stated in some rows and not others, as once, few, many or a class when expanded.

TGTGCCAGCAGCTTAGGACCGGGATCGGGGAACATTCAGTACTTC	CASSLGPGSGNIQYF	NA	NA	TRBJ2-4	TRBV7-2
TGCGCCAGCAGCCCTATGGGACAGGGGAAGGGGACCGGGGAGCTGTTTTTT	CASSPMGQGKGTGELFF	TRBD1	NA	TRBJ2-2	TRBV4-3
TGTGCCAGCAGCTTAGGTGGTCCATCAAACACAGATACGCAGTATTTT	CASSLGGPSNTDTQYF	NA	NA	TRBJ2-3	TRBV11-3
TGTGCCAGCAGTCCGGGGGCCACTGGCAATCAGCCCCAGCATTTT	CASSPGATGNQPQHF	NA	NA	TRBJ1-5	TRBV27
TGTGCCAGCAGTACCGGACACAGCAATCAGCCCCAGCATTTT	CASSTGHSNQPQHF	NA	NA	TRBJ1-5	TRBV28
TGCAGCGTTGACATCGGAAACTACGAGCAGTACTTC	CSVDIGNYEQYF	NA	few	TRBJ2-7	TRBV29-1
TGTGCCACCAGCAGAGATAGGTCGGGCAGGGTCGTTAGTGAAGCTTTCTTT	CATSRDRSGRVVSEAFF	NA	NA	TRBJ1-1	TRBV15
TGTGCCAGCAGCTGGGACCCCCGAATGAGCTACACTGAGCAGTTCTTC	CASSWDPRMSYTEQFF	NA	NA	TRBJ2-1	TRBV9
TGTGCCTGGGGAGACGGGACAGGGCCTTATGAAAAACTGTTTTTT	CAWGDGTGPYEKLFF	TRBD1	NA	TRBJ1-4	TRBV30
TGCGCCAGCAGCCTCGGGGGGGGATGGGACAATGAGCAGTTCTTC	CASSLGGGWDNEQFF	TRBD2	NA	TRBJ2-1	TRBV4-3
TGTGCCAGCAGCTTACGGGACAGGCCATCCGGAACTGAAGCTTTCTTT	CASSLRDRPSGTEAFF	TRBD1	once	TRBJ1-1	TRBV7-8
TGTGCCAGCAGCCGCGGACAGGGGGCGGCCGGCTACACCTTC	CASSRGQGAAGYTF	TRBD1	NA	TRBJ1-2	TRBV7-9
TGCGCCAGCAGCTTGGCAGGTGTTGGGGGCTCCTACGAGCAGTACTTC	CASSLAGVGGSYEQYF	NA	NA	TRBJ2-7	TRBV5-1
TGTGCCAGCAGTTACTCAGGGGGCTATGGCTACACCTTC	CASSYSGGYGYTF	NA	NA	TRBJ1-2	TRBV6-5
TGTGCCAGCAGCCCGAGGGGAAATTCACCCCTCCACTTT	CASSPRGNSPLHF	NA	NA	TRBJ1-6	TRBV28
TGTGCCAGCAGGTTGGACAGGGGGCTAGCGAACACTGAAGCTTTCTTT	CASRLDRGLANTEAFF	TRBD1	few	TRBJ1-1	TRBV5-8
TGTGCCAGCAGCTTAGTAGGGGTTAGCGGGGGCGGACGGGAGACCCAGTACTTC	CASSLVGVSGGGRETQYF	TRBD2	NA	TRBJ2-5	TRBV7-6
TGTGCCAGCAGTTTAGCCAGGGTGTTAGAAGCTTTCTTT	CASSLARVLEAFF	NA	NA	TRBJ1-1	TRBV12-3/TRBV12-4
TGTGCCACCACGAGGGGAACAGGGGGCAACTATGGCTACACCTTC	CATTRGTGGNYGYTF	TRBD1	NA	TRBJ1-2	TRBV13
TGTGCCAGCAAAGAAGGGAGTGCAACTAATGAAAAACTGTTTTTT	CASKEGSATNEKLFF	NA	NA	TRBJ1-4	TRBV7-8
TGTGCCAGCAGCGAGCGGCTCTACAATGAGCAGTTCTTC	CASSERLYNEQFF	NA	NA	TRBJ2-1	TRBV5-4
TGTGCCAGCAGCTTAGAAGGGGTTGGAGATACGCAGTATTTT	CASSLEGVGDTQYF	NA	NA	TRBJ2-3	TRBV7-2
TGTGCCAGTAGTAGGTCTCCCACAGATACGCAGTATTTT	CASSRSPTDTQYF	NA	NA	TRBJ2-3	TRBV19
TGTGCCAGCAGCTTGGGACAGGTCCGGAGAGGCACTGAAGCTTTCTTT	CASSLGQVRRGTEAFF	NA	NA	TRBJ1-1	TRBV5-5
TGTGCCAGCAGCGGTCGACATGGGGGGTTTGGGCGAATGGGCTACACCTTC	CASSGRHGGFGRMGYTF	NA	NA	TRBJ1-2	TRBV9
TGTGCCAGCAGTTTATCGGGGTCGGTCACTGAAGCTTTCTTT	CASSLSGSVTEAFF	NA	NA	TRBJ1-1	TRBV27
TGTGCCAGCAGTGAAGGGAGGGGGGACAGGGCCTACGAGCAGTACTTC	CASSEGRGDRAYEQYF	TRBD1	NA	TRBJ2-7	TRBV2
TGCGCCAGCAGCCAAGAGCCTCACACTAACTATGGCTACACCTTC	CASSQEPHTNYGYTF	NA	NA	TRBJ1-2	TRBV4-3